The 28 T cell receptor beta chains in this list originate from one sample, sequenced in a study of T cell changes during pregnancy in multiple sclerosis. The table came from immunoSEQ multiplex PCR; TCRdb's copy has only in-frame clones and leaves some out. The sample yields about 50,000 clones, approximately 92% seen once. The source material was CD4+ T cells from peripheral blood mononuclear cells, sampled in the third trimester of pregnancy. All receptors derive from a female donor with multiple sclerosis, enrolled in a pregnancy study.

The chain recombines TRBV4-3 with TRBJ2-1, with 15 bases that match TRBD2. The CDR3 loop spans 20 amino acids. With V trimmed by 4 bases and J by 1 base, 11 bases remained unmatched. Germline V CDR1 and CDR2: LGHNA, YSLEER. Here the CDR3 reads CASSPQLGLAGGPSYNEQFF. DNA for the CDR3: TGCGCCAGCAGCCCCCAATTAGGACTAGCGGGGGGGCCATCCTACAATGAGCAGTTCTTC.

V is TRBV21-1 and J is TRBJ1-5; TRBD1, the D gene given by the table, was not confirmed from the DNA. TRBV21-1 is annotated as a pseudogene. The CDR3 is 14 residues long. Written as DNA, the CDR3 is TGTGCCAGCAGCCCAGACAGGGAATCTCAGCCCCAGCATTTT. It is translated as CASSPDRESQPQHF.

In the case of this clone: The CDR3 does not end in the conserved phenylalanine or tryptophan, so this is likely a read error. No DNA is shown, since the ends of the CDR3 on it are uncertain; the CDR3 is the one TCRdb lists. CDR3 sequence: CASSTGELAGGLG. This rearrangement joins TRBV19 to TRBJ2-3; TRBD2, the table's D call, lacks a check against the DNA. In germline, CDR1 is LNHDA, CDR2 SQIVND (reference sequence). The CDR3 length is 13 residues, termini included.

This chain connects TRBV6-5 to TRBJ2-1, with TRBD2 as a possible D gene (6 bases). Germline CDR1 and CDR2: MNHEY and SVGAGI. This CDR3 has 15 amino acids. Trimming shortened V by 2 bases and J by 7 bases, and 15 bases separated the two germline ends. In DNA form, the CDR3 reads TGTGCCAGCAGTTACGTGGGGGGTGTCGGGAATGAGCAGTTCTTC. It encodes CASSYVGGVGNEQFF.

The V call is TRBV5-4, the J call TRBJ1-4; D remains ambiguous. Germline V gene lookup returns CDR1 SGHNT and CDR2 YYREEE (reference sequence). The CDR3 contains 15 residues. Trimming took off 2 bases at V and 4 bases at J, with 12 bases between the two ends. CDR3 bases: TGTGCCAGCAGCTTAAAAACTAGCGGTAATGAAAAACTGTTTTTT. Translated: CASSLKTSGNEKLFF.

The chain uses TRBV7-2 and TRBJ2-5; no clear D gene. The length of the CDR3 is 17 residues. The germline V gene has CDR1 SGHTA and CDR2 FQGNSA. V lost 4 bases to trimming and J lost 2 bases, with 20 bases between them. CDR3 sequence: CASSYHSVGYQQETQYF. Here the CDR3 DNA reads TGTGCCAGCAGCTATCACAGTGTGGGTTATCAGCAAGAGACCCAGTACTTC.

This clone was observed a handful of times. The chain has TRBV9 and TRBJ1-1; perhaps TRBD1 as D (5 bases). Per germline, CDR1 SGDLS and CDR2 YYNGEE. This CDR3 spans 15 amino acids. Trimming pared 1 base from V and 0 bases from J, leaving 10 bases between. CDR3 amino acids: CASSVNDRLNTEAFF. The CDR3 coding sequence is TGTGCCAGCAGCGTAAACGACAGACTGAACACTGAAGCTTTCTTT.

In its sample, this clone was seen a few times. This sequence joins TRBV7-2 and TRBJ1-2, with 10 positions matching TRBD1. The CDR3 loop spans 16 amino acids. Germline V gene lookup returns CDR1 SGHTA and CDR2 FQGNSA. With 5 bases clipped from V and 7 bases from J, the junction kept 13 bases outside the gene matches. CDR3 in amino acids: CASSPTPTGGAGGYTF. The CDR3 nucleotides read TGTGCCAGCAGCCCTACCCCGACAGGGGGCGCGGGTGGCTACACCTTC.

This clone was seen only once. CDR3 loop: CASSAWGGARGEQYF. The CDR3 DNA is TGTGCCAGCAGTGCCTGGGGGGGGGCGCGAGGGGAGCAGTACTTC. The chain joins TRBV6-5 to TRBJ2-7; D might be TRBD2 (7 bases). Germline CDR1 MNHEY, CDR2 SVGAGI. This CDR3 region has 15 residues. V dropped 5 bases and J dropped 7 bases, with 21 bases sitting between them.

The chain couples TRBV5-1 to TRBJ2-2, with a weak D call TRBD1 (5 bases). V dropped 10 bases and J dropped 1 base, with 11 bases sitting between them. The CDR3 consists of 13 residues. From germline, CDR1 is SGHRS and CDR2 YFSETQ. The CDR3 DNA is TGCGCCGGAAGACAGTTGAACACCGGGGAGCTGTTTTTT. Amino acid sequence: CAGRQLNTGELFF.

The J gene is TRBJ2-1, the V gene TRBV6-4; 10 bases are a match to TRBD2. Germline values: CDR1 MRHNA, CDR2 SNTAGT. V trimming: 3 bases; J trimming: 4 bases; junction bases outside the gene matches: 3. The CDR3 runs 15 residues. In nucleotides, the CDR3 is TGTGCCAGCAGTGAGGAGACTAGCGGGTACAATGAGCAGTTCTTC. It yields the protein CASSEETSGYNEQFF.

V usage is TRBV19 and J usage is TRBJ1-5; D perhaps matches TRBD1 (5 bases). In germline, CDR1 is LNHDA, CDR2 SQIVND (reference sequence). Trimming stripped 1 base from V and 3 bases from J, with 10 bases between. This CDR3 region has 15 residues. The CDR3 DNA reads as TGTGCCAGTAGTATAGTTGGAGGGGTCAATCAGCCCCAGCATTTT. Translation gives CASSIVGGVNQPQHF. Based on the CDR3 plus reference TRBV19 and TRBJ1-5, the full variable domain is DGGITQSPKYLFRKEGQNVTLSCEQNLNHDAMYWYRQDPGQGLRLIYYSQIVNDFQKGDIAEGYSVSREKKESFPLTVTSAQKNPTAFYLCASSIVGGVNQPQHFGDGTRLSIL.

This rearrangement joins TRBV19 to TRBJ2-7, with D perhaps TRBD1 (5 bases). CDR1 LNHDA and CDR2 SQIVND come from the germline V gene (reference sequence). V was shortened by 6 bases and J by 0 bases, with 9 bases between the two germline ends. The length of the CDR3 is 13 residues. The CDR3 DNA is TGTGCCAGTAGGAAACAGGCCTCCTACGAGCAGTACTTC. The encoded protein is CASRKQASYEQYF.

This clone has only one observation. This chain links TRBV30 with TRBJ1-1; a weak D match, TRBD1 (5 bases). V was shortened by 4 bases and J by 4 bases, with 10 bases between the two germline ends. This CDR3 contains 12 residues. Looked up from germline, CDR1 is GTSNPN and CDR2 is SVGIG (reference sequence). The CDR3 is CAWNGGSTEAFF. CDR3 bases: TGTGCCTGGAATGGGGGGAGCACTGAAGCTTTCTTT.

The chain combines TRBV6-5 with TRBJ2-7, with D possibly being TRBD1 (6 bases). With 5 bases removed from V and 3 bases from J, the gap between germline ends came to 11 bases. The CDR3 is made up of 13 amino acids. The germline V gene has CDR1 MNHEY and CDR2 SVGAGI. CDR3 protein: CASSNRAVYEQYF. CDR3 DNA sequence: TGTGCCAGCAGTAACAGGGCTGTCTACGAGCAGTACTTC.

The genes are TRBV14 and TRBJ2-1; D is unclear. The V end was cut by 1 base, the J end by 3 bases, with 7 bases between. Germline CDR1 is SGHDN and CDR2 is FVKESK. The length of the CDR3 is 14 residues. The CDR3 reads CASSQAGSYNEQFF. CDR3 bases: TGTGCCAGCAGCCAAGCAGGCAGCTACAATGAGCAGTTCTTC.

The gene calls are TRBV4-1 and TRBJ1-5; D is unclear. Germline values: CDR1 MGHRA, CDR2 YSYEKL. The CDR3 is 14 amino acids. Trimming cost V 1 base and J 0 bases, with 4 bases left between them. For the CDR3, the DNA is TGCGCCAGCAGCCAAGTTAATAGCAATCAGCCCCAGCATTTT. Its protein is CASSQVNSNQPQHF.

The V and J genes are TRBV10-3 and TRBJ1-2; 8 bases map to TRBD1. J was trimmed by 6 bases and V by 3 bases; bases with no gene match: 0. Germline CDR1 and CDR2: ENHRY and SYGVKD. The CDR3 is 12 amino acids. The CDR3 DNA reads TGTGCCATCAGTGAACAGGGGGATGGCTACACCTTC. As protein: CAISEQGDGYTF.

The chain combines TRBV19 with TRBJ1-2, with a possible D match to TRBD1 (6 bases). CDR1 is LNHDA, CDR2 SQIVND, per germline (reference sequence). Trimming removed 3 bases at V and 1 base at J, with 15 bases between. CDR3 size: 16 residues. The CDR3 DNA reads TGTGCCAGTAGTATCGGGCAGGGGCATATTAACTATGGCTACACCTTC. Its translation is CASSIGQGHINYGYTF.

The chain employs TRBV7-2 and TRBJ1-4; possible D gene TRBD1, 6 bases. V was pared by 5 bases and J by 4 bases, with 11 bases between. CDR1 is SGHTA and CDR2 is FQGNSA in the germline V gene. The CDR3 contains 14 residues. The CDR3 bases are TGTGCCAGCAGCGCGACGGACAGTAATGAAAAACTGTTTTTT. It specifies CASSATDSNEKLFF.

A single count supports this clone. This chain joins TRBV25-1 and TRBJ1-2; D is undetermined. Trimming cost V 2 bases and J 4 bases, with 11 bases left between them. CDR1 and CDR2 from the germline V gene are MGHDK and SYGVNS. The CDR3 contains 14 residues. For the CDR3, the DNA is TGTGCCAGCAGTGAACAGGCACCATCCTATGGCTACACCTTC. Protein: CASSEQAPSYGYTF.

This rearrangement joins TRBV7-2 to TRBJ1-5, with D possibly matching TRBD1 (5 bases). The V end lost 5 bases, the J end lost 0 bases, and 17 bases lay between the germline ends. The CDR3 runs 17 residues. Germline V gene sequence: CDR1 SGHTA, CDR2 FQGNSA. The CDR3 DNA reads TGTGCCAGCAGCCTCCAGATGGGTACAGGTAGCAATCAGCCCCAGCATTTT. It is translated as CASSLQMGTGSNQPQHF.

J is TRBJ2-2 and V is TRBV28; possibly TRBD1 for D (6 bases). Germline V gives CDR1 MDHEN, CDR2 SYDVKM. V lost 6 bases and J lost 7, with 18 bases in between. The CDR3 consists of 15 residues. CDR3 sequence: CASRQSTGINGELFF. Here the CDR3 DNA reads TGTGCCAGCAGGCAGAGCACAGGGATAAACGGGGAGCTGTTTTTT. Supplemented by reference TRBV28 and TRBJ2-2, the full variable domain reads DVKVTQSSRYLVKRTGEKVFLECVQDMDHENMFWYRQDPGLGLRLIYFSYDVKMKEKGDIPEGYSVSREKKERFSLILESASTNQTSMYLCASRQSTGINGELFFGEGSRLTVL.

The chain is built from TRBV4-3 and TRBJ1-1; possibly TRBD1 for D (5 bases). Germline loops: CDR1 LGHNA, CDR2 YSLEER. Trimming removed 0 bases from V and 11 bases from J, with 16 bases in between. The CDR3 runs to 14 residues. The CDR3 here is CASSQDLSGGLAFF. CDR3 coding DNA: TGCGCCAGCAGCCAAGATCTAAGCGGGGGTCTCGCTTTCTTT.

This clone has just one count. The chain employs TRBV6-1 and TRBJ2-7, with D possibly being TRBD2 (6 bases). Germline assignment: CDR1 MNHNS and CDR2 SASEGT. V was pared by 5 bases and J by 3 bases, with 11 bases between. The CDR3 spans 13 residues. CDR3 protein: CASSWDLIYEQYF. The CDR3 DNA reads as TGTGCCAGCAGTTGGGACTTAATCTACGAGCAGTACTTC.

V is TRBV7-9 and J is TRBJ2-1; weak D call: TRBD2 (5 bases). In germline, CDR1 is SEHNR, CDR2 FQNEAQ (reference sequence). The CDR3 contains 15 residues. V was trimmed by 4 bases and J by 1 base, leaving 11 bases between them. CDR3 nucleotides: TGTGCCAGCAGCTCGAGACTAATATCCTACAATGAGCAGTTCTTC. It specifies CASSSRLISYNEQFF.

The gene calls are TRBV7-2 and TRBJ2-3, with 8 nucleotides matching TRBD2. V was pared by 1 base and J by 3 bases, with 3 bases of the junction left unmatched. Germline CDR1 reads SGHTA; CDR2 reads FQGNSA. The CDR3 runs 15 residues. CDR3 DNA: TGTGCCAGCAGCTTAGTCGGGGGGGCAACAGATACGCAGTATTTT. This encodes CASSLVGGATDTQYF.

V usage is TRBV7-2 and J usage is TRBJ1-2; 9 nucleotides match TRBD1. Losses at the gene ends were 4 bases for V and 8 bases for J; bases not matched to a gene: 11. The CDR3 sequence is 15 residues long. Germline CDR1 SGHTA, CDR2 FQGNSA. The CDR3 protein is CASSSGAGQGRGYTF. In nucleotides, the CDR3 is TGTGCCAGCAGCTCCGGGGCGGGACAGGGACGCGGCTACACCTTC.